This record covers a single TCR beta chain. Antigen unknown. The sample is drawn from a study of T cell responses to AZD1222 COVID-19 vaccine. Whole-study results and caveats: Nearly half of unique spike-specific TCRs reportedly avoided B.1.351 and B.1.1.7 mutated regions.

The protocol was immunoSEQ multiplex PCR, while the TCRdb copy is restricted to in-frame clones and leaves out a portion. The sample holds roughly 53,000 clones, roughly 85% seen once. The CDR3 contains 14 residues. Germline V gene sequence: CDR1 LNHNV, CDR2 YYDKDF (reference sequence). V was pared by 1 base and J by 2 bases, with 8 bases between. The source of this sequence is an adult in good health. This specimen consisted of peripheral blood, obtained on day 0 of MenACWY control vaccination. This chain joins TRBV15 and TRBJ2-5, with D possibly matching TRBD1 (5 bases). The CDR3 coding sequence is TGTGCCACCAGCAGAGGACAGATACAAGAGACCCAGTACTTC. It specifies CATSRGQIQETQYF. The full variable domain, rest sourced from reference TRBV15 and TRBJ2-5, is DAMVIQNPRYQVTQFGKPVTLSCSQTLNHNVMYWYQQKSSQAPKLLFHYYDKDFNNEADTPDNFQSRRPNTSFCFLDIRSPGLGDTAMYLCATSRGQIQETQYFGPGTRLLVL.